The rows below give T cell receptor beta chains drawn from one sample of a study of T cells in Graves' hyperthyroidism and ophthalmopathy. TCRdb recomputed calls from the multiplex PCR reads with MiXCR, one row per CDR3 protein. The sample contains hundreds of thousands of distinct CDR3 sequences, around 21% of which appear only once. The sequencing sample was made of blood. The receptor source for this set is a man aged 30 to 45 with Graves' ophthalmopathy. CDR3s include the opening cysteine and the closing phenylalanine or tryptophan. D genes are given only for firm matches. Expanded clones are given a class, and other clones once, few, many or no size at all.

cdr3_nt	cdr3_aa	clone_size	v_call	d_call	j_call
TGTGCCAGCAGCCAAGGGGTTGGCTACACCTTC	CASSQGVGYTF	.	TRBV3-1	.	TRBJ1-2
TGTGCCAGCAGTTTATCGCTGGAATACGAGCAGTACTTC	CASSLSLEYEQYF	.	TRBV27	.	TRBJ2-7
TGCAGTGCTCCCGAGGGAGGAAAAACTGAAGCTTTCTTT	CSAPEGGKTEAFF	many	TRBV20-1	.	TRBJ1-1
TGCGCCAGCAGCTTCGTCGGGACCTCTGGAAACACCATATATTTT	CASSFVGTSGNTIYF	.	TRBV5-1	.	TRBJ1-3
TGCAGCGTTATTCCCTACAATGAGCAGTTCTTC	CSVIPYNEQFF	.	TRBV29-1	.	TRBJ2-1
TGTGCCAGCAGCCCCGGGACGGTCGATACGCAGTATTTT	CASSPGTVDTQYF	.	TRBV9	.	TRBJ2-3
TGTGCCAGCAGTTTTTCTAGCGGGAGCCATGAGCAGTTCTTC	CASSFSSGSHEQFF	.	TRBV28	TRBD2	TRBJ2-1
TGTGCCTGGAATGCAGATGGCTACACCTTC	CAWNADGYTF	many	TRBV30	.	TRBJ1-2
TGCAGTGCTAGAGACGGACCCGGGGAACTGTTTTTT	CSARDGPGELFF	.	TRBV20-1	.	TRBJ2-2
TGTGCCAGCGGTGTCGACGAGCAGTACTTC	CASGVDEQYF	.	TRBV7-9	.	TRBJ2-7
TGTGCCAGCAGCTTAGTCGGGGGCGGTTACTACGAGCAGTACTTC	CASSLVGGGYYEQYF	many	TRBV11-2	.	TRBJ2-7
TGCGCCAGCAGCCAAGTCGGTTCCTCGAAGAATGAGCAGTTCTTC	CASSQVGSSKNEQFF	.	TRBV4-1	.	TRBJ2-1
TGTGCCAGCAGCTTAGATGAGGGCTCGATAGCCAAAAACATTCAGTACTTC	CASSLDEGSIAKNIQYF	few	TRBV7-9	.	TRBJ2-4
TGCAGTGCTAGACCCGCGGGGGGGGGGATCTCCCTTACAGCCAAAAACATTCAGTACTTC	CSARPAGGGISLTAKNIQYF	.	TRBV20-1	TRBD2	TRBJ2-4
TGTGCCAGCAGTTTGACAGATCCTAACACTGAAGCTTTCTTT	CASSLTDPNTEAFF	.	TRBV27	.	TRBJ1-1
TGCGCCAGCAGCTCCCTAGATGTAGGGGGCGCGTCCGGGGAGCTGTTTTTT	CASSSLDVGGASGELFF	.	TRBV5-1	TRBD1	TRBJ2-2